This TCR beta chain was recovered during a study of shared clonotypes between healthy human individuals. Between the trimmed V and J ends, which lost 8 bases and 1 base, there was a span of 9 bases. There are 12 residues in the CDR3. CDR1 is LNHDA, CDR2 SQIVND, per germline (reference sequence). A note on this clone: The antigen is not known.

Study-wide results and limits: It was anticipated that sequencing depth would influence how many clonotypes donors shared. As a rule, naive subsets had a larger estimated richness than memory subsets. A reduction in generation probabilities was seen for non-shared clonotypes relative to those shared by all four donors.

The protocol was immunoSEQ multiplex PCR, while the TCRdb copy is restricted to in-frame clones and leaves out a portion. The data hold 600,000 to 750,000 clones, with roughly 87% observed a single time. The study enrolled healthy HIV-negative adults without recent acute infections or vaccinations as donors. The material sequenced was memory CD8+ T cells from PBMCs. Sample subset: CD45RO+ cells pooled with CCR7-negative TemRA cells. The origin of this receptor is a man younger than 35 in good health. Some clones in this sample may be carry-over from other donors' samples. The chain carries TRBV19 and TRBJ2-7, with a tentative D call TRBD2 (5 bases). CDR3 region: CASRGSSYEQYF. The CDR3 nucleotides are TGTGCCAGTCGGGGATCTTCCTACGAGCAGTACTTC.